This T cell receptor (beta chain) appears in the sequencing data of a study of cytomegalovirus exposure and HLA in healthy donors. Study details: Findings of an earlier analysis included more than 90 million unique TCR beta sequences from 200 million or so T cells.

Whole-study results and caveats: The Asian-associated ancestry cluster reportedly had fewer N-insertions than the roughly 700-donor mean in a later analysis.

The CDR3 length is 15 residues. V lost 6 bases and J lost 7; bases outside the gene matches: 10. Germline CDR1 reads SGHVS; CDR2 reads FNYEAQ. PCR employed 60 Vbeta and 13 Jbeta primers. Using immunoSEQ multiplex PCR, the repertoire was profiled, and TCRdb retains in-frame clones only, with some absent. Found here are under 65,000 clones; the top ten clones hold roughly 4%. As to this clone: The target antigen is unknown.

The rearrangement links TRBV7-6 to TRBJ2-7, with 12 bases fitting TRBD1. The sequenced material came from PBMCs. The origin of this receptor is a woman younger than 35 in good health and CMV-seronegative. CDR3 in DNA: TGTGCCAGCAGAACTCCGGGACAGGGGGCGTATGAGCAGTACTTC. The encoded protein is CASRTPGQGAYEQYF.